A single sample gave rise to the 8 T cell receptor beta chains below, sequenced in a study of T cell clonotyping in hematopoietic cell transplantation. Libraries were prepared by immunoSEQ multiplex PCR; TCRdb keeps only in-frame clonotypes and omits some of them. The profile shows some 11,000 clones, around 49% of them singletons. Sample: peripheral blood mononuclear cells. Every receptor here comes from a man aged 45-65 years in good health. Some clones in this sample may be carry-over from other donors' samples.

The CDR3 protein is CASSQEQVQEHTF. CDR3 in DNA: TGTGCCAGCAGCCAAGAGCAGGTTCAAGAGCACACCTTC. V usage is TRBV4-2 and J usage is TRBJ1-2; D remains unclear. CDR3 length equals 13 residues. CDR1 is LGHNA and CDR2 is YNFKEQ in the germline V gene. V dropped 0 bases and J dropped 12 bases, with 14 bases sitting between them.

This sequence joins TRBV5-6 and TRBJ1-1; D uncertain. The CDR3 is 13 amino acids. Germline V gene sequence: CDR1 SGHDT, CDR2 YYEEEE. Trimming stripped 2 bases from V and 2 bases from J, with 7 bases between. CDR3 sequence: CASSFSGNTEAFF. The CDR3 DNA sequence: TGTGCCAGCAGCTTCTCGGGAAACACTGAAGCTTTCTTT.

This rearrangement joins TRBV2 to TRBJ1-5; 7 bases fit TRBD1. The CDR3 runs to 14 residues. V trimming: 6 bases; J trimming: 8 bases; junction bases outside the gene matches: 10. CDR1 and CDR2 (germline): SNHLY, FYNNEI. CDR3 in DNA: TGTGCCAGCAGCCTACAGGGGACCGTGGAGCCCCAGCATTTT. Its protein is CASSLQGTVEPQHF.

About this clone: An end of the junction does not agree with germline; a read error may underlie this. The chain links TRBV6-5 to TRBJ1-5; D remains ambiguous. The CDR3 is made up of 13 amino acids. Germline-derived CDR1 and CDR2 are MNHEY and SVGAGI. CDR3 protein: CTSSWTRGQPQHF. The CDR3 nucleotides read TGTACCAGCAGCTGGACCAGAGGGCAGCCCCAGCATTTT.

DNA for the CDR3: TGCAGCGTTGAAGGGGGGACTAGAGGGGCCCCCTACGAGCAGTACTTC. It translates to CSVEGGTRGAPYEQYF. The V gene is TRBV29-1, the J gene TRBJ2-7; 8 bases match TRBD2. Per germline, CDR1 SQVTM and CDR2 ANQGSEA. The V segment lost 1 base and the J segment 2 bases; nucleotides outside the gene matches: 10. CDR3 size: 16 residues.

The J gene is TRBJ2-7, the V gene TRBV9; 15 bases fit TRBD2. This CDR3 comprises 17 residues. Trimming took 4 bases from V and 3 from J; bases not matched to a gene: 8. Germline V lookup: CDR1 SGDLS, CDR2 YYNGEE. The chain's CDR3 is CASSTGTSGRSRYEQYF. DNA for the CDR3: TGTGCCAGCAGCACCGGGACTAGCGGGAGGTCTCGCTACGAGCAGTACTTC.

The chain has TRBV30 and TRBJ2-7, with a tentative D call TRBD2 (5 bases). Germline CDR1 reads GTSNPN; CDR2 reads SVGIG (reference sequence). The length of the CDR3 is 14 residues. V dropped 0 bases and J dropped 2 bases, with 11 bases sitting between them. The CDR3 nucleotides are TGTGCCTGGAGTGTACCCAGGACTCCCTACGAGCAGTACTTC. It yields the protein CAWSVPRTPYEQYF.

The V gene is TRBV30, the J gene TRBJ1-1; D is possibly TRBD1 (6 bases). The CDR3 consists of 15 residues. CDR1 is GTSNPN and CDR2 is SVGIG in the germline V gene (reference sequence). V was shortened by 0 bases and J by 0 bases, with 11 bases between the two germline ends. CDR3 protein: CAWSVRRGVNTEAFF. DNA for the CDR3: TGTGCCTGGAGTGTACGTAGGGGGGTGAACACTGAAGCTTTCTTT.